Below, 13 T cell receptor beta chains from the same sample are listed, as sequenced in a study of blood T cell repertoires in COVID-19. Assay used: immunoSEQ multiplex PCR; TCRdb lists only in-frame clones, some missing. The data show 150,000 to 200,000 clones, with approximately 80% seen just once and under 15% held by the top ten. Sequenced sample: PBMCs or T cells enriched from blood (not recorded which). The source of these receptors is a man aged 60 to 75 who had been exposed to COVID-19.

This chain joins TRBV10-3 and TRBJ1-2; D is undetermined. The length of the CDR3 is 13 residues. The V end was cut by 8 bases, the J end by 1 base, with 11 bases between. Germline V gene lookup returns CDR1 ENHRY and CDR2 SYGVKD. The CDR3 DNA is TGTGCCATCCGCAGCGAGAATAACTATGGCTACACCTTC. Its protein product is CAIRSENNYGYTF.

The V call is TRBV4-1, the J call TRBJ2-1, with 7 nucleotides matching TRBD2. The CDR3 contains 19 residues. Germline V gene sequence: CDR1 MGHRA, CDR2 YSYEKL. The junction had 13 bases not matched to a gene; V was cut back by 0 bases and J by 2 bases. The DNA for the CDR3 is TGCGCCAGCAGCCAAGATCTGGGGGGAGGGTGGTCCCCCTACAATGAGCAGTTCTTC. This sequence encodes CASSQDLGGGWSPYNEQFF.

The chain recombines TRBV24-1 with TRBJ2-1, with TRBD2 matching over 10 bases. The germline V gene encodes CDR1 KGHDR and CDR2 SFDVKD. V dropped 5 bases and J dropped 0; count of bases not matched to a gene: 3. There are 16 residues in the CDR3. The CDR3 bases are TGTGCCACCAGTGCTAGCGGGGGAAGCTCCTACAATGAGCAGTTCTTC. Translation: CATSASGGSSYNEQFF.

V is TRBV27 and J is TRBJ1-5; TRBD1 matches 8 bases. The CDR3 is 16 residues long. The J segment lost 7 bases and the V segment lost 5 bases, leaving 13 bases of the junction unmatched. Germline-derived CDR1 and CDR2 are MNHEY and SMNVEV (reference sequence). DNA of the CDR3: TGTGCCAGCAGTCCAACCGGACAGGGTCGGGGACAGCCCCAGCATTTT. This codes for CASSPTGQGRGQPQHF.

V is TRBV7-3 and J is TRBJ1-2; TRBD1 matches at 7 bases. Unmatched junction bases numbered 16, after V lost 7 bases and J lost 2 bases. CDR1 and CDR2 (germline): SGHTA, FQGTGA. This CDR3 contains 17 residues. The DNA of the CDR3 is TGTGCCAGCATCAACGCGATGAGGGACAGACAAAACTATGGCTACACCTTC. Protein sequence: CASINAMRDRQNYGYTF.

The chain recombines TRBV2 with TRBJ1-2, with D perhaps TRBD1 (6 bases). This CDR3 spans 11 amino acids. The germline V and J ends were trimmed by 6 bases and 10 bases, with 12 bases remaining between them. Germline-derived CDR1 and CDR2 are SNHLY and FYNNEI. CDR3 coding DNA: TGTGCCAGCAGCTTAACAGGGACCTACACCTTC. The encoded protein is CASSLTGTYTF.

The chain couples TRBV27 to TRBJ2-1; TRBD2 matches 11 bases. Germline V gives CDR1 MNHEY, CDR2 SMNVEV (reference sequence). This CDR3 has 17 amino acids. The trim removed 5 bases at V and 5 bases at J, leaving 11 bases unmatched. This chain's CDR3 is CASSRYTSGSTHNEQFF. The DNA for the CDR3 is TGTGCCAGCAGTCGGTACACTAGCGGGAGTACTCACAATGAGCAGTTCTTC.

The chain carries TRBV30 and TRBJ2-2; D not certain. Germline assignment: CDR1 GTSNPN and CDR2 SVGIG (reference sequence). This CDR3 region has 10 residues. V gave up 7 bases and J gave up 4 bases, with 4 bases separating them. CDR3 nucleotide sequence: TGTGCCTCCGGCACCGGGGAGCTGTTTTTT. Amino acids: CASGTGELFF.

The chain couples TRBV20-1 to TRBJ2-5; no clear D. V was shortened by 3 bases and J by 4 bases, with 9 bases between the two germline ends. The CDR3 sequence is 12 residues long. CDR1 and CDR2 from the germline V gene are DFQATT and SNEGSKA (reference sequence). This chain's CDR3 is CSASPWRETQYF. CDR3 DNA sequence: TGCAGTGCTAGTCCTTGGAGAGAGACCCAGTACTTC.

The genes are TRBV10-3 and TRBJ1-2, with 7 positions matching TRBD1. J lost 0 bases, V lost 5 bases, and 12 bases had no gene match. The CDR3 has 17 amino acids. Germline V gives CDR1 ENHRY, CDR2 SYGVKD. CDR3 amino acids: CAISSPTGPHSNYGYTF. CDR3 coding DNA: TGTGCCATCAGTAGTCCGACAGGGCCCCATTCTAACTATGGCTACACCTTC.

This chain links TRBV14 with TRBJ1-4, with no clear D. The CDR3 totals 15 residues. V lost 0 bases and J lost 10, with 15 bases in between. CDR1 and CDR2 from the germline V gene are SGHDN and FVKESK. CDR3 DNA sequence: TGTGCCAGCAGCCAAGATCTGGCAGGAGAGGGAAAACTGTTTTTT. It specifies CASSQDLAGEGKLFF.

This chain connects TRBV5-1 to TRBJ2-3, with TRBD1 matching over 8 bases. V was pared by 1 base and J by 4 bases, with 8 bases of the junction left unmatched. The CDR3 spans 16 residues. Germline V gives CDR1 SGHRS, CDR2 YFSETQ. DNA of the CDR3: TGCGCCAGCAGCTTGCTGACAGGGGCGGAGGCAGATACGCAGTATTTT. This codes for CASSLLTGAEADTQYF. The whole variable domain, remainder taken from reference TRBV5-1 and TRBJ2-3, is KAGVTQTPRYLIKTRGQQVTLSCSPISGHRSVSWYQQTPGQGLQFLFEYFSETQRNKGNFPGRFSGRQFSNSRSEMNVSTLELGDSALYLCASSLLTGAEADTQYFGPGTRLTVL.

This chain joins TRBV13 and TRBJ2-4; the D gene is possibly TRBD2 (5 bases). V was trimmed by 5 bases and J by 3 bases, leaving 11 bases between them. Germline loops: CDR1 PRHDT, CDR2 FYEKMQ (reference sequence). CDR3 size: 14 residues. Here the CDR3 reads CASSRTGFKNIQYF. The CDR3 region has the DNA TGTGCCAGCAGCCGGACTGGTTTCAAAAACATTCAGTACTTC.